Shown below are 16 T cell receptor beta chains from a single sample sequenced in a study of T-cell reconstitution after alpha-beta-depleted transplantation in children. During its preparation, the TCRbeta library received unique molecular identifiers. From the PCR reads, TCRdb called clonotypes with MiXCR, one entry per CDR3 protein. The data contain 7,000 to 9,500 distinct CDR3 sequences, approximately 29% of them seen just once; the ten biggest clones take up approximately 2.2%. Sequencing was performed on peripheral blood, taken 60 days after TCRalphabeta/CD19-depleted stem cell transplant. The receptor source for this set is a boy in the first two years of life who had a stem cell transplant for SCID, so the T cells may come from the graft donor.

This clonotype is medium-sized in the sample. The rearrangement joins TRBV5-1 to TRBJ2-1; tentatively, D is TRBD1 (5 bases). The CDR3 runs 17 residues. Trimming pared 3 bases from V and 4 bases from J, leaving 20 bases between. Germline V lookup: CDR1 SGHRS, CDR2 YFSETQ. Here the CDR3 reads CASSSGHRPNPYNEQFF. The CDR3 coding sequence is TGCGCCAGCAGCTCCGGACACCGCCCGAACCCATACAATGAGCAGTTCTTC.

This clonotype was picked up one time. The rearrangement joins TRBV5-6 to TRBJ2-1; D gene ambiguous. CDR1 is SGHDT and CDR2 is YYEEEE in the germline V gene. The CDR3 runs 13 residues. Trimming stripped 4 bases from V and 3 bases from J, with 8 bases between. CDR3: CASSRLDYNEQFF. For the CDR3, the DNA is TGTGCCAGCAGCCGACTGGACTACAATGAGCAGTTCTTC.

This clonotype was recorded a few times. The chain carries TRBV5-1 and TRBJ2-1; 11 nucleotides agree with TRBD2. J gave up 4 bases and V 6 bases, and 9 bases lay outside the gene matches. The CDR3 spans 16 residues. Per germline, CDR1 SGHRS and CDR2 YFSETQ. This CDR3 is CASKTIGTSGYNEQFF. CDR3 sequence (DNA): TGCGCCAGCAAGACCATCGGGACTAGCGGTTACAATGAGCAGTTCTTC. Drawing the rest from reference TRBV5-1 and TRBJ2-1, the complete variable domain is KAGVTQTPRYLIKTRGQQVTLSCSPISGHRSVSWYQQTPGQGLQFLFEYFSETQRNKGNFPGRFSGRQFSNSRSEMNVSTLELGDSALYLCASKTIGTSGYNEQFFGPGTRLTVL.

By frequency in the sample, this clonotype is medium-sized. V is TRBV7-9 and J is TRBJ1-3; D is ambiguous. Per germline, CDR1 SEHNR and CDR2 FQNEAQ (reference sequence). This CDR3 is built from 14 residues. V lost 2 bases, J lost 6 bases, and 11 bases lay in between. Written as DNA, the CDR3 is TGTGCCAGCAGCTTAAGGCCAAAACTAAACACCATATATTTT. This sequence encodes CASSLRPKLNTIYF.

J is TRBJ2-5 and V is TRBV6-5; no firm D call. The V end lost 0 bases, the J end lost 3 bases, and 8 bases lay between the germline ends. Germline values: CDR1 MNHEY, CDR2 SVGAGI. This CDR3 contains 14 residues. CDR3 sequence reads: CASSYSGHEETQYF. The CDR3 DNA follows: TGTGCCAGCAGTTACTCCGGGCACGAAGAGACCCAGTACTTC.

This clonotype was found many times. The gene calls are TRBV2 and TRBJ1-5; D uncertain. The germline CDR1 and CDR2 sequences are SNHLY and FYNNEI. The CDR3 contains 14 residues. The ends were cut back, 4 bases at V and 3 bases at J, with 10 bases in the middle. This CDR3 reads CASSGEQFNQPQHF. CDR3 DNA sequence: TGTGCCAGCAGTGGGGAGCAGTTCAATCAGCCCCAGCATTTT. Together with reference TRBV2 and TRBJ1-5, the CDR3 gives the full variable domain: EPEVTQTPSHQVTQMGQEVILRCVPISNHLYFYWYRQILGQKVEFLVSFYNNEISEKSEIFDDQFSVERPDGSNFTLKIRSTKLEDSAMYFCASSGEQFNQPQHFGDGTRLSIL.

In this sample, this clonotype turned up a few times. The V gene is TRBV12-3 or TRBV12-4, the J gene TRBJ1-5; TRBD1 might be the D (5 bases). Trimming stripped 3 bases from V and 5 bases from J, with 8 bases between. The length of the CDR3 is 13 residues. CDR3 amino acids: CASSFSGDQPQHF. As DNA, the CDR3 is TGTGCCAGCAGTTTTTCGGGGGATCAGCCCCAGCATTTT.

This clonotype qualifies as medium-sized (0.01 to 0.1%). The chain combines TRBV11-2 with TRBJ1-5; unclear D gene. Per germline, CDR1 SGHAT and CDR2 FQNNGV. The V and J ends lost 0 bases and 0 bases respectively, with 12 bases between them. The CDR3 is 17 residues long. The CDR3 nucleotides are TGTGCCAGCAGCTTAGAGTTGACGGACCGTAGCAATCAGCCCCAGCATTTT. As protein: CASSLELTDRSNQPQHF.

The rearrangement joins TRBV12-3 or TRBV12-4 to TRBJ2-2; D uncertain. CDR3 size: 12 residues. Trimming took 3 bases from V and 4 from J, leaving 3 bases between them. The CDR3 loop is CASSFGTGELFF. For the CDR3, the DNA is TGTGCCAGCAGTTTCGGCACCGGGGAGCTGTTTTTT.

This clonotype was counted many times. The CDR3 DNA is TGTGCCAGCAGAGTCCGGGCGTACACCATATATTTT. Its translation: CASRVRAYTIYF. The rearrangement links TRBV2 to TRBJ1-3; D unclear. This CDR3 is 12 amino acids long. CDR1 and CDR2 from the germline V gene are SNHLY and FYNNEI. V lost 6 bases, J lost 8 bases, and 11 bases lay in between.

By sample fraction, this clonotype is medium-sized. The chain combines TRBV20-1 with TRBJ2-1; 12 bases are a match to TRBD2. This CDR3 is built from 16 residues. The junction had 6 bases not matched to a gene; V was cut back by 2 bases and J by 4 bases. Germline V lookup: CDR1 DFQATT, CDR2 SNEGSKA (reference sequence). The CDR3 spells CSARRRLAGDYNEQFF. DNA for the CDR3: TGCAGTGCTAGAAGAAGACTAGCGGGAGATTACAATGAGCAGTTCTTC.

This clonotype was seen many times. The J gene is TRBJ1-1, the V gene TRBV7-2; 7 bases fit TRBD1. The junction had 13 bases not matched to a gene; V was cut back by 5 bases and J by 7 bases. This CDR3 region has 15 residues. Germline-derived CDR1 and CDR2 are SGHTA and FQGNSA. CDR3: CASSPPRPDRDEAFF. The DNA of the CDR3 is TGTGCCAGCAGCCCCCCCCGGCCCGACAGGGATGAAGCTTTCTTT. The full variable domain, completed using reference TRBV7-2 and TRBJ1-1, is GAGVSQSPSNKVTEKGKDVELRCDPISGHTALYWYRQSLGQGLEFLIYFQGNSAPDKSGLPSDRFSAERTGGSVSTLTIQRTQQEDSAVYLCASSPPRPDRDEAFFGQGTRLTVV.

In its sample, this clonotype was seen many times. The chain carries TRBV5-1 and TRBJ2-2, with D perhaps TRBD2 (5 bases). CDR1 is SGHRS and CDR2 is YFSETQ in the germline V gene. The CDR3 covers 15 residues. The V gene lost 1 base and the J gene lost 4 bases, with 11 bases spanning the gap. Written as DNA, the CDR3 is TGCGCCAGCAGCTTGAAAGCGGAGTCCACCGGGGAGCTGTTTTTT. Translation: CASSLKAESTGELFF. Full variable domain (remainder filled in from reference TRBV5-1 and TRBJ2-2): KAGVTQTPRYLIKTRGQQVTLSCSPISGHRSVSWYQQTPGQGLQFLFEYFSETQRNKGNFPGRFSGRQFSNSRSEMNVSTLELGDSALYLCASSLKAESTGELFFGEGSRLTVL.

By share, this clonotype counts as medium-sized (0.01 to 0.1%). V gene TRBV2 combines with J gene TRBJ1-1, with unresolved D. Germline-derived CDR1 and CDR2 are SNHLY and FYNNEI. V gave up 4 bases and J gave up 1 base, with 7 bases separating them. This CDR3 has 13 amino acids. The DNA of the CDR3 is TGTGCCAGCAGTGGGTATAGGAACACTGAAGCTTTCTTT. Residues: CASSGYRNTEAFF.

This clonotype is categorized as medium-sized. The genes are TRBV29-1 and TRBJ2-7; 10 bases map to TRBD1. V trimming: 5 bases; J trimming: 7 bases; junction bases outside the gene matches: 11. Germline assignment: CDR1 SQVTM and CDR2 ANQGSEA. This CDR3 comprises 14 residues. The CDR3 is CSVSSGTGVREQYF. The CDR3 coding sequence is TGCAGCGTTAGTTCCGGGACAGGGGTGAGGGAGCAGTACTTC.

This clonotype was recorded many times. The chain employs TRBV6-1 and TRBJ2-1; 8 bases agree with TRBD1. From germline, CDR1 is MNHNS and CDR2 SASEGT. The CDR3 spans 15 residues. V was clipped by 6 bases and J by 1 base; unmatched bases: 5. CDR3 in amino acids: CASRKTGGSYNEQFF. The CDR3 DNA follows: TGTGCCAGCAGGAAAACAGGGGGATCCTACAATGAGCAGTTCTTC.